This T cell receptor (beta chain) was captured by sequencing in a study of CD8 T cells in Susac syndrome (dated by TCRdb to between 2018 and 2020). Describing the broader study: Among the Susac syndrome patients who were sequenced, clinically active disease was present in about six and clinical remission was observed in about eight. At the time of blood withdrawal, Susac syndrome patients were either therapy-naive, taking corticosteroids (with some also receiving IVIg), or on IVIg alone. The study used repertoire sequencing to test whether antigen drove CD8+ T cell activation and differentiation in Susac syndrome. The study compared CD8+ T cell repertoire clonality among 11 to 12 healthy donors, roughly 14 Susac syndrome patients and around 16 multiple sclerosis patients. The paper as a whole reports these results and caveats: Susac syndrome CD8+ repertoires showed clonal expansion, highest in CD8+ TEMRA cells and greater in clinically active than remitting patients. The number of individuals in the TCR sequencing and HLA analysis was acknowledged as relatively small. Some 15 and five Susac-specific public clones were found in the total CD8+ and CD8+ TEMRA repertoires, respectively.

RNA was extracted with the RNeasy kit and 0.5 to 1 ug was reverse transcribed using random hexamers. The immunoSEQ multiplex PCR assay, covering 54 Vbeta and 13 Jbeta segments, was used to amplify TCR beta CDR3 regions. To correct PCR amplification bias, a synthetic template baseline was used for both primer optimization and computational correction. As for the authors' bioinformatics: Reads were annotated to V, D and J genes per IMGT and analyzed with immunoSEQ Analyzer, keeping only productive sequences. Clonality was calculated as one minus the Shannon entropy normalized by log2 of the number of productive unique sequences. Public and private clones were assessed among the 100 most prevalent clones of each patient and control. Clones were defined as Susac-specific when absent from the healthy and MS cohorts, from over a thousand published viral clones and from other ImmuneACCESS disease sequences. TCRdb passed the public sequencing reads through fastp at Q25 and MiXCR, retaining productive beta sequences. Rows with a matching CDR3 protein are joined into one entry that keeps the most common DNA and genes. These V and J calls are TCRdb output, not the study's own analysis. Recorded for this sample are about 24,000 distinct CDR3 sequences; 90% to 95% of them occurred a single time. The top ten clonotypes cover 0.55% to 0.7% of the sample.

Taken from the germline V gene, the CDR1 and CDR2 loops are SGHTA and FQGNSA. From cysteine to phenylalanine, the CDR3 is 15 amino acids long. The sequence is cut down to CDR3 DNA, 45 bases in frame from base 1. Of note for this clonotype: Its antigen remains undetermined. One base away there is no much larger clone; base qualities are not given.

Peripheral blood CD8+ and CD4+ T cells from healthy donors, Susac syndrome patients and multiple sclerosis patients were profiled by high-throughput TCR beta sequencing. The Susac syndrome patients fulfilled recently defined diagnostic criteria for definite or probable disease. CD8+ TEMRA cells were enriched by FACS, while bulk CD8+ and CD4+ T cells were purified by magnetic negative isolation. Blood was drawn into EDTA tubes, processed within 24 hours, and PBMCs were isolated by density gradient centrifugation. PBMCs intended for TCR sequencing were cryopreserved in liquid nitrogen and thawed later in a water bath at 37 degrees C. The sorted or isolated CD4+, CD8+ and CD8+ TEMRA cells had a purity of 90% or higher.

This sequence was found in a human donor with Susac syndrome. The sequenced material came from CD8+ T cells from PBMCs. The chain is made from TRBV7-2 and TRBJ2-3; TRBD1 aligns with 11 central bases. At the DNA level, the sequence is TGTGCGTCCCGGCTGGGGACAGGGGGTTGGGATACGCAGTATTTT. Its product reads: CASRLGTGGWDTQYF.